These 27 T cell receptor beta chains came from one sample sequenced in a study of cytomegalovirus exposure and HLA in healthy donors. PCR primers comprised 60 Vbeta and 13 Jbeta primers. Here immunoSEQ multiplex PCR was the method, and the copy in TCRdb shows in-frame clones only, minus some. The profile shows some 190,000 clones, roughly three quarters of them singletons. The sample was PBMCs. The receptors here all came from a woman aged 18 to 35 in good health and CMV-seronegative.

This clone has more than one count but fewer than ten. In DNA, the CDR3 is TGTGCCAGCAGCGTAGTTGCGGAGAGCTACGAGCAGTACTTC. As protein: CASSVVAESYEQYF. The chain couples TRBV9 to TRBJ2-7, with D unresolved. Trimming cost V 0 bases and J 3 bases, with 10 bases left between them. CDR1 is SGDLS, CDR2 YYNGEE, per germline. The CDR3 spans 14 residues.

The chain carries TRBV4-3 and TRBJ2-3, with 8 bases matching TRBD1. V lost 0 bases and J lost 5; bases outside the gene matches: 10. Germline V gene data show CDR1 as LGHNA and CDR2 as YSLEER. The CDR3 spans 17 residues. The CDR3 sequence: CASSQEGGRGLIDTQYF. The CDR3 DNA reads as TGCGCCAGCAGCCAAGAAGGTGGCAGGGGGCTAATAGATACGCAGTATTTT.

This clone has a handful of counts. The gene calls are TRBV6-5 and TRBJ1-3; TRBD1 agrees at 8 bases. This CDR3 has 15 amino acids. Trimming at V came to 6 bases and at J to 3 bases, leaving 7 bases not matched to a gene. Germline loops: CDR1 MNHEY, CDR2 SVGAGI. CDR3 loop: CASSPRTGYGNTIYF. The CDR3 DNA reads as TGTGCCAGCAGCCCCAGGACAGGGTATGGAAACACCATATATTTT.

This chain connects TRBV7-9 to TRBJ2-1; D may be TRBD2 (6 bases). CDR3 length: 16 residues. The V end was cut by 2 bases, the J end by 1 base, with 12 bases between. The V gene's germline CDR1 is SEHNR and CDR2 FQNEAQ (reference sequence). In DNA form, the CDR3 reads TGTGCCAGCAGCTTAACAACGGGAGTATCCTACAATGAGCAGTTCTTC. Protein: CASSLTTGVSYNEQFF.

V is TRBV18 and J is TRBJ2-7, with 9 nucleotides matching TRBD1. Germline CDR1 is KGHSH and CDR2 is LQKENI. The CDR3 runs 19 residues. With 3 bases clipped from V and 0 bases from J, the junction kept 15 bases outside the gene matches. The CDR3 region has the DNA TGTGCCAGCTCACCCCCTACGGCCGGGACAGGGTTAAGCTCCTACGAGCAGTACTTC. Encoded protein: CASSPPTAGTGLSSYEQYF.

The V call is TRBV7-9, the J call TRBJ1-6; 7 bases agree with TRBD1. This CDR3 has 16 amino acids. CDR1 is SEHNR and CDR2 is FQNEAQ in the germline V gene (reference sequence). Unmatched junction bases numbered 10, after V lost 1 base and J lost 10 bases. The CDR3 sequence: CASSLGDRDGASPLHF. CDR3 DNA: TGTGCCAGCAGCTTAGGCGACAGGGATGGGGCCTCACCCCTCCACTTT.

The chain has TRBV7-2 and TRBJ1-3; D not certain. V was trimmed by 2 bases and J by 0 bases, leaving 14 bases between them. The CDR3 loop spans 17 amino acids. Germline V CDR1 and CDR2: SGHTA, FQGNSA. CDR3 DNA sequence: TGTGCCAGCAGCTTAAGTTCTCTCAGTTTCTCTGGAAACACCATATATTTT. Its translation is CASSLSSLSFSGNTIYF.

DNA of the CDR3: TGTGCCAGCAGTTCCACAGGGAACACTGAAGCTTTCTTT. Translated: CASSSTGNTEAFF. This rearrangement joins TRBV28 to TRBJ1-1, with D maybe TRBD1 (5 bases). The CDR3 extends over 13 amino acids. The V gene lost 4 bases and the J gene lost 1 base, with 7 bases spanning the gap. Germline CDR1 reads MDHEN; CDR2 reads SYDVKM.

This chain connects TRBV5-1 to TRBJ1-1; unclear D gene. The CDR3 is made up of 12 amino acids. Germline lookup yields CDR1 SGHRS and CDR2 YFSETQ. Trimming stripped 4 bases from V and 3 bases from J, with 7 bases between. The DNA for the CDR3 is TGCGCCAGCAGCGCCGACTACACTGAAGCTTTCTTT. This encodes CASSADYTEAFF.

The chain carries TRBV5-1 and TRBJ2-3, with 13 positions matching TRBD2. V lost 3 bases and J lost 4; bases outside the gene matches: 5. From germline, CDR1 is SGHRS and CDR2 YFSETQ. This CDR3 is built from 16 residues. The CDR3, as DNA: TGCGCCAGCAGCTCAAGACTAGCGGGGGGATCAGATACGCAGTATTTT. Protein: CASSSRLAGGSDTQYF. The complete variable domain, with remaining parts taken from reference TRBV5-1 and TRBJ2-3, reads KAGVTQTPRYLIKTRGQQVTLSCSPISGHRSVSWYQQTPGQGLQFLFEYFSETQRNKGNFPGRFSGRQFSNSRSEMNVSTLELGDSALYLCASSSRLAGGSDTQYFGPGTRLTVL.

The chain carries TRBV5-1 and TRBJ2-7, with a tentative D call TRBD1 (5 bases). The CDR3 is 16 residues long. V lost 2 bases to trimming and J lost 3 bases, with 18 bases between them. Per the germline V gene, CDR1 is SGHRS and CDR2 is YFSETQ. Written as DNA, the CDR3 is TGCGCCAGCAGCTTCGGACCGAAAGGGGCTAACTACGAGCAGTACTTC. Protein: CASSFGPKGANYEQYF.

Only a few counts were recorded for this clone. The chain combines TRBV19 with TRBJ2-6, with TRBD2 matching 7 bases. The germline V gene has CDR1 LNHDA and CDR2 SQIVND (reference sequence). Unmatched junction bases numbered 1, after V lost 3 bases and J lost 2 bases. This CDR3 spans 15 amino acids. CDR3 DNA: TGTGCCAGTAGTATGGCGGGGGCTGGGGCCAACGTCCTGACTTTC. As protein: CASSMAGAGANVLTF. The entire variable domain, with the rest obtained from reference TRBV19 and TRBJ2-6, is as follows: DGGITQSPKYLFRKEGQNVTLSCEQNLNHDAMYWYRQDPGQGLRLIYYSQIVNDFQKGDIAEGYSVSREKKESFPLTVTSAQKNPTAFYLCASSMAGAGANVLTFGAGSRLTVL.

The chain combines TRBV7-2 with TRBJ2-7, with D perhaps TRBD2 (6 bases). This CDR3 comprises 13 residues. In germline, CDR1 is SGHTA, CDR2 FQGNSA. V was cut by 0 bases and J by 4 bases, with 7 bases left in between. The CDR3 here is CASSLAGSYEQYF. CDR3 bases: TGTGCCAGCAGCTTAGCCGGGAGTTACGAGCAGTACTTC.

The J gene is TRBJ2-7, the V gene TRBV18, with 7 bases identical to TRBD1. Trimming at V came to 4 bases and at J to 4 bases, leaving 4 bases not matched to a gene. Germline CDR1 reads KGHSH; CDR2 reads LQKENI. The CDR3 spans 13 residues. In DNA form, the CDR3 reads TGTGCCAGCTCACGGGACAGCAATTACGAGCAGTACTTC. Protein product: CASSRDSNYEQYF.

This clone was recorded once. CDR3 in amino acids: CASSQPWRGYTEAFF. DNA of the CDR3: TGCGCCAGCAGCCAACCCTGGCGGGGTTACACTGAAGCTTTCTTT. The chain employs TRBV4-1 and TRBJ1-1; D remains unclear. Trimming left V 2 bases short and J 3 bases short, with 13 bases between. CDR3 size: 15 residues. The germline V gene encodes CDR1 MGHRA and CDR2 YSYEKL.

The chain combines TRBV5-8 with TRBJ2-2, with a weak D call TRBD1 (8 bases). Germline loops: CDR1 SGHTS, CDR2 YDEGEE. Trimming took off 4 bases at V and 0 bases at J, with 16 bases between the two ends. This CDR3 is built from 17 residues. CDR3 nucleotides: TGTGCCAGCAGCCGGTGGACAGGGACTACGAACACCGGGGAGCTGTTTTTT. Its protein product is CASSRWTGTTNTGELFF.

The CDR3 sequence: CASSLDRGARTGELFF. The CDR3 DNA reads TGCGCCAGCAGCTTGGACAGGGGTGCCAGGACCGGGGAGCTGTTTTTT. The rearrangement links TRBV5-1 to TRBJ2-2, with TRBD1 matching over 7 bases. J was trimmed by 5 bases and V by 0 bases; bases with no gene match: 7. The length of the CDR3 is 16 residues. Germline-derived CDR1 and CDR2 are SGHRS and YFSETQ.

The chain carries TRBV27 and TRBJ2-2; 9 bases fit TRBD1. This CDR3 has 15 amino acids. CDR1 and CDR2 from the germline V gene are MNHEY and SMNVEV (reference sequence). With V trimmed by 5 bases and J by 6 bases, 7 bases remained unmatched. In nucleotides, the CDR3 is TGTGCCAGCAGTACTACAGGGGGCTACTCCGGGGAGCTGTTTTTT. Protein product: CASSTTGGYSGELFF.

The J gene is TRBJ1-1, the V gene TRBV19, with a tentative D call TRBD1 (6 bases). Germline CDR1 and CDR2: LNHDA and SQIVND (reference sequence). This CDR3 has 16 residues. Deletions cut 3 bases from V and 1 base from J, with 15 bases between. The CDR3 loop reads CASSILPGVGNTEAFF. CDR3 bases: TGTGCCAGTAGTATTTTGCCAGGGGTAGGGAACACTGAAGCTTTCTTT.

The chain employs TRBV7-9 and TRBJ2-5, with TRBD2 matching over 12 bases. CDR3 length: 15 residues. Looked up from germline, CDR1 is SEHNR and CDR2 is FQNEAQ (reference sequence). V was clipped by 3 bases and J by 4 bases; unmatched bases: 3. The CDR3 spells CASSLASGGGETQYF. CDR3 DNA: TGTGCCAGCAGCTTGGCTAGCGGGGGGGGAGAGACCCAGTACTTC. Variable domain in full (rest from reference TRBV7-9 and TRBJ2-5): DTGVSQNPRHKITKRGQNVTFRCDPISEHNRLYWYRQTLGQGPEFLTYFQNEAQLEKSRLLSDRFSAERPKGSFSTLEIQRTEQGDSAMYLCASSLASGGGETQYFGPGTRLLVL.

The chain has TRBV18 and TRBJ1-2, with a possible D match to TRBD1 (5 bases). The CDR3 is made up of 15 amino acids. The germline V gene has CDR1 KGHSH and CDR2 LQKENI. Trimming took 2 bases from V and 4 from J, leaving 14 bases between them. The CDR3 region has the DNA TGTGCCAGCTCACCATTTCCGGGGGAGTCCTATGGCTACACCTTC. The encoded protein is CASSPFPGESYGYTF.

The chain uses TRBV28 and TRBJ2-3; TRBD2 matches 10 bases. The length of the CDR3 is 16 residues. Germline lookup yields CDR1 MDHEN and CDR2 SYDVKM. After removal of 6 bases from V and 5 bases from J, the junction contained 11 bases not matched to a gene. This chain's CDR3 is CASSPISGGAGDTQYF. The CDR3 DNA is TGTGCCAGCAGCCCAATCAGCGGGGGGGCCGGAGATACGCAGTATTTT.

This chain uses TRBV18 with TRBJ1-2; 7 bases map to TRBD1. Trimming at V came to 3 bases and at J to 6 bases, leaving 4 bases not matched to a gene. The germline gives CDR1 KGHSH, CDR2 LQKENI. The CDR3 runs to 13 residues. The CDR3 loop reads CASSPGQAHGYTF. CDR3 coding DNA: TGTGCCAGCTCACCCGGACAGGCCCATGGCTACACCTTC.

The rearrangement links TRBV12-5 to TRBJ2-5, with 8 bases that match TRBD1. Trimming took 3 bases from V and 0 from J; bases not matched to a gene: 6. Looked up from germline, CDR1 is LGHNT and CDR2 is FRNRAP. This CDR3 region has 16 residues. The chain's CDR3 is CASGLGQGLYQETQYF. In nucleotides, the CDR3 is TGTGCTAGTGGTTTAGGACAGGGATTGTACCAAGAGACCCAGTACTTC.

A note on this clone: This sample includes further DNA sequences coding for the same CDR3. This chain connects TRBV20-1 to TRBJ2-5, with D unclear. Trimming took off 7 bases at V and 0 bases at J, with 6 bases between the two ends. The CDR3 spans 11 residues. From germline, CDR1 is DFQATT and CDR2 SNEGSKA (reference sequence). CDR3 protein: CSGAYQETQYF. Here the CDR3 DNA reads TGCAGTGGGGCATACCAAGAGACCCAGTACTTC.

Concerning this clone: Other DNA sequences from this sample encode an identical CDR3 as well. The chain couples TRBV7-3 to TRBJ1-1, with 8 bases matching TRBD1. The CDR3 has 13 amino acids. The V and J ends lost 4 bases and 4 bases, in that order; junction bases with no gene match: 2. CDR1 and CDR2 (germline): SGHTA, FQGTGA. In nucleotides, the CDR3 is TGTGCCAGCAGCTCACAGGGGGGCACTGAAGCTTTCTTT. It is translated as CASSSQGGTEAFF. Full variable domain (missing parts from reference TRBV7-3 and TRBJ1-1): GAGVSQTPSNKVTEKGKYVELRCDPISGHTALYWYRQSLGQGPEFLIYFQGTGAADDSGLPNDRFFAVRPEGSVSTLKIQRTERGDSAVYLCASSSQGGTEAFFGQGTRLTVV.

The chain employs TRBV4-1 and TRBJ1-3, with TRBD1 matching over 7 bases. The ends lost 2 bases at V and 4 bases at J; junction bases unmatched: 5. Germline V gene lookup returns CDR1 MGHRA and CDR2 YSYEKL. This CDR3 is 15 amino acids long. The CDR3: CASSQMTGRGNTIYF. The CDR3 nucleotides read TGCGCCAGCAGCCAAATGACAGGGAGAGGAAACACCATATATTTT.